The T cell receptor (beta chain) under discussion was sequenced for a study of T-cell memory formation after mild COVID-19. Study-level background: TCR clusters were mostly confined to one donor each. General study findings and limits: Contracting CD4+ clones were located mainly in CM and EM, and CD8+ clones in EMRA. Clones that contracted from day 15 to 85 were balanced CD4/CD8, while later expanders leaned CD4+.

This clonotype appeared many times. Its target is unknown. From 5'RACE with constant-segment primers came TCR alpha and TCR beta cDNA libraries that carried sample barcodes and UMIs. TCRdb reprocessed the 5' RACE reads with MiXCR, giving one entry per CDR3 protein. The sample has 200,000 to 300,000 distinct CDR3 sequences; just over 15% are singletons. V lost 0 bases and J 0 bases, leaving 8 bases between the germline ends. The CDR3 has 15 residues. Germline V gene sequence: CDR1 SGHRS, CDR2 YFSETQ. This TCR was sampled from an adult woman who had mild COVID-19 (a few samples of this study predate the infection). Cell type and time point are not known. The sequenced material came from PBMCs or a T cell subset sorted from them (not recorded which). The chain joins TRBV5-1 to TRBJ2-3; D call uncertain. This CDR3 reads CASSLASASTDTQYF. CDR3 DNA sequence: TGCGCCAGCAGCTTGGCCTCTGCTAGCACAGATACGCAGTATTTT.